The 4 T cell receptor beta chains below were found in one sample sequenced in a study of blood T cell repertoires in COVID-19 (dated by TCRdb to 2018 to 2021). The library relied on the immunoSEQ multiplex PCR assay. TCRdb re-hosts the immuneACCESS table, in-frame sequences only. Its copies lack some clones; in the studies checked, an unresolved V gene accounts for under half of them, and the cause for the rest is not known. The sample profile shows roughly 330,000 clones; more than 80% of them were found once. The leading ten clones occupy around 6.6% of the sample. Input material: peripheral blood. The receptors were gathered from a man younger than 35 who had recovered from COVID-19.

V and J are TRBV20-1 and TRBJ2-7; D call uncertain. The CDR3 runs to 14 residues. The V gene's germline CDR1 is DFQATT and CDR2 SNEGSKA (reference sequence). V dropped 3 bases and J dropped 2 bases, with 14 bases sitting between them. CDR3 in amino acids: CSASGSGLPYEQYF. The CDR3 DNA follows: TGCAGTGCTAGTGGGTCAGGCTTACCCTACGAGCAGTACTTC.

The chain recombines TRBV4-2 with TRBJ2-1, with a tentative D call TRBD2 (5 bases). The germline V gene has CDR1 LGHNA and CDR2 YNFKEQ. With 1 base removed from V and 3 bases from J, the gap between germline ends came to 13 bases. This CDR3 is built from 16 residues. CDR3 sequence reads: CASSQVGSLVYNEQFF. CDR3 DNA sequence: TGTGCCAGCAGCCAAGTAGGGAGTCTCGTCTACAATGAGCAGTTCTTC.

The V gene is TRBV28, the J gene TRBJ2-1; D is possibly TRBD2 (7 bases). Trimming cost V 5 bases and J 8 bases, with 19 bases left between them. Germline-derived CDR1 and CDR2 are MDHEN and SYDVKM. This CDR3 spans 15 amino acids. CDR3 coding DNA: TGTGCCAGCAGTCCGGGGGGCAGAACATCACATGAGCAGTTCTTC. As protein: CASSPGGRTSHEQFF.

V and J are TRBV15 and TRBJ2-7; 8 nucleotides align to TRBD1. Germline assignment: CDR1 LNHNV and CDR2 YYDKDF (reference sequence). V shed 0 bases and J 4 bases; nucleotides not matched to a gene: 8. This CDR3 has 16 amino acids. The CDR3 loop reads CATSREGGDRGYEQYF. As DNA, the CDR3 is TGTGCCACCAGCAGAGAGGGGGGAGACAGGGGTTACGAGCAGTACTTC.